The 32 T cell receptor beta chains below all came from one sample that was sequenced in a study of glioma-infiltrating T cells after dendritic cell vaccination. Some clones are missing from TCRdb's copy, which holds only in-frame ones; the method was immunoSEQ multiplex PCR. The sample consists of about 82,000 clones, around 90% of them appearing once. The specimen comprised blood, sampled before dendritic cell vaccination. The receptors come from a human donor with glioblastoma.

The J gene is TRBJ2-7, the V gene TRBV27, with a weak D call TRBD1 (5 bases). Germline CDR1 and CDR2: MNHEY and SMNVEV (reference sequence). The V and J ends lost 2 bases and 0 bases respectively, with 5 bases between them. This CDR3 is built from 13 residues. CDR3 region: CASSLTGSYEQYF. CDR3 nucleotide sequence: TGTGCCAGCAGTTTAACAGGCTCCTACGAGCAGTACTTC.

This clone occurred once. The gene calls are TRBV2 and TRBJ1-1; 7 bases agree with TRBD1. The J segment lost 2 bases and the V segment lost 5 bases, leaving 5 bases of the junction unmatched. Germline CDR1 is SNHLY and CDR2 is FYNNEI. The CDR3 spans 14 residues. CDR3 sequence (DNA): TGTGCCAGCAGTAGACAGGGCGGAAACACTGAAGCTTTCTTT. It is translated as CASSRQGGNTEAFF.

The chain carries TRBV6-5 and TRBJ2-2, with D maybe TRBD1 (6 bases). Germline V gives CDR1 MNHEY, CDR2 SVGAGI. This CDR3 contains 15 residues. The V end was cut by 2 bases, the J end by 3 bases, with 10 bases between. The CDR3 spells CASSYGQGYTGELFF. The CDR3 DNA reads TGTGCCAGCAGTTACGGTCAGGGGTACACCGGGGAGCTGTTTTTT.

The CDR3 region has the DNA TGTGCCACCAGCAGTAGCGGGAGGGCGTCCGTAAATGAGCAGTTCTTC. It yields the protein CATSSSGRASVNEQFF. The chain combines TRBV15 with TRBJ2-1; TRBD2 agrees at 11 bases. Germline lookup yields CDR1 LNHNV and CDR2 YYDKDF (reference sequence). J lost 7 bases, V lost 3 bases, and 8 bases had no gene match. This CDR3 comprises 16 residues.

Here the CDR3 reads CASSFIGGSKTQYF. DNA of the CDR3: TGTGCCAGCAGCTTTATAGGGGGTTCAAAGACCCAGTACTTC. The V gene is TRBV11-3, the J gene TRBJ2-5; a weak D match, TRBD1 (6 bases). Germline-derived CDR1 and CDR2 are SGHNT and YENEEA. Between the trimmed V and J ends, which lost 3 bases and 6 bases, there was a span of 14 bases. This CDR3 is built from 14 residues. The variable domain in full, with the rest retrieved from reference TRBV11-3 and TRBJ2-5, is EAGVVQSPRYKIIEKKQPVAFWCNPISGHNTLYWYLQNLGQGPELLIRYENEEAVDDSQLPKDRFSAERLKGVDSTLKIQPAELGDSAVYLCASSFIGGSKTQYFGPGTRLLVL.

This chain uses TRBV30 with TRBJ1-2, with D perhaps TRBD1 (5 bases). Trimming took off 5 bases at V and 4 bases at J, with 14 bases between the two ends. The germline V gene encodes CDR1 GTSNPN and CDR2 SVGIG (reference sequence). The CDR3 has 13 residues. The CDR3 coding sequence is TGTGCCTGGGGTGACGGGGGAGTCTATGGCTACACCTTC. Encoded protein: CAWGDGGVYGYTF.

This clone has more than one count but fewer than ten. The chain carries TRBV7-9 and TRBJ2-1; 8 positions match TRBD1. Germline lookup yields CDR1 SEHNR and CDR2 FQNEAQ (reference sequence). This CDR3 contains 13 residues. The J segment lost 8 bases and the V segment lost 6 bases, leaving 6 bases of the junction unmatched. CDR3 nucleotide sequence: TGTGCCAGCAGTCCCGGACAGGGCGATGAGCAGTTCTTC. It specifies CASSPGQGDEQFF.

V is TRBV2 and J is TRBJ1-4, with TRBD1 identical over 10 bases. This CDR3 comprises 17 residues. V shed 4 bases, J shed 5 bases, and the junction held 10 bases outside the gene matches. In germline, CDR1 is SNHLY, CDR2 FYNNEI. The CDR3 nucleotides are TGTGCCAGCAGTGGATTAGGACAGGGGGAATGGAATGAAAAACTGTTTTTT. This translates into CASSGLGQGEWNEKLFF.

The chain links TRBV30 to TRBJ1-2, with no clear D. This CDR3 has 13 amino acids. V gave up 5 bases and J gave up 4 bases, with 14 bases separating them. Per the germline V gene, CDR1 is GTSNPN and CDR2 is SVGIG (reference sequence). The CDR3 spells CAWLTSPVYGYTF. CDR3 nucleotide sequence: TGTGCCTGGTTAACCTCGCCAGTCTATGGCTACACCTTC.

V is TRBV25-1 and J is TRBJ1-2; 9 bases line up with TRBD1. After removal of 4 bases from V and 0 bases from J, the junction contained 3 bases not matched to a gene. CDR1 and CDR2 from the germline V gene are MGHDK and SYGVNS. CDR3 size: 15 residues. CDR3 sequence reads: CASSGRTGANYGYTF. CDR3 nucleotides: TGTGCCAGCAGTGGTCGGACAGGGGCTAACTATGGCTACACCTTC.

In this sample, this clone turned up a few times. The chain links TRBV11-1 to TRBJ2-1, with 7 bases lining up with TRBD2. The germline V gene has CDR1 SGHAT and CDR2 FQDESV (reference sequence). The CDR3 sequence is 12 residues long. With V trimmed by 5 bases and J by 8 bases, 3 bases remained unmatched. CDR3 residues: CASSRAGDEQFF. The CDR3 DNA sequence: TGTGCCAGCAGCCGCGCGGGGGATGAGCAGTTCTTC.

The V gene is TRBV9, the J gene TRBJ1-2; 7 bases align to TRBD1. Trimming removed 3 bases from V and 5 bases from J; junction bases left unmatched: 10. The CDR3 totals 15 residues. CDR1 and CDR2 from the germline V gene are SGDLS and YYNGEE. The CDR3 here is CASSARTGGGYGYTF. CDR3 nucleotides: TGTGCCAGCAGCGCCCGGACAGGAGGAGGTTATGGCTACACCTTC. Full variable domain (remainder filled in from reference TRBV9 and TRBJ1-2): DSGVTQTPKHLITATGQRVTLRCSPRSGDLSVYWYQQSLDQGLQFLIQYYNGEERAKGNILERFSAQQFPDLHSELNLSSLELGDSALYFCASSARTGGGYGYTFGSGTRLTVV.

This clone was picked up a small number of times. The rearrangement links TRBV5-4 to TRBJ2-5; D gene unclear. This CDR3 spans 11 amino acids. The V and J ends lost 5 bases and 2 bases respectively, with 4 bases between them. CDR1 is SGHNT, CDR2 YYREEE, per germline (reference sequence). The CDR3 protein is CASSMQETQYF. CDR3 DNA sequence: TGTGCCAGCAGTATGCAAGAGACCCAGTACTTC.

The chain links TRBV11-2 to TRBJ1-2, with D perhaps TRBD1 (6 bases). The CDR3 covers 16 residues. The germline gives CDR1 SGHAT, CDR2 FQNNGV. V lost 6 bases to trimming and J lost 1 base, with 18 bases between them. The CDR3 spells CASRHHTGTDNYGYTF. CDR3 DNA sequence: TGTGCCAGCAGACACCACACAGGGACGGATAACTATGGCTACACCTTC. The full variable domain, rest sourced from reference TRBV11-2 and TRBJ1-2, is EAGVAQSPRYKIIEKRQSVAFWCNPISGHATLYWYQQILGQGPKLLIQFQNNGVVDDSQLPKDRFSAERLKGVDSTLKIQPAKLEDSAVYLCASRHHTGTDNYGYTFGSGTRLTVV.

In this sample, this clone turned up once. The V gene is TRBV19, the J gene TRBJ2-1; 13 nucleotides match TRBD2. CDR1 is LNHDA and CDR2 is SQIVND in the germline V gene (reference sequence). V shed 3 bases and J 3 bases; nucleotides not matched to a gene: 17. The CDR3 covers 21 residues. CDR3 loop: CASSMTSGRNFYGGGYNEQFF. The CDR3 DNA reads as TGTGCCAGTAGTATGACTAGCGGGAGGAACTTCTACGGTGGAGGCTACAATGAGCAGTTCTTC.

The gene calls are TRBV5-1 and TRBJ1-5, with 7 bases matching TRBD1. V gave up 0 bases and J gave up 7 bases; unmatched junction bases: 7. The CDR3 spans 15 residues. Looked up from germline, CDR1 is SGHRS and CDR2 is YFSETQ. The chain's CDR3 is CASSLVGGAGQPQHF. Written as DNA, the CDR3 is TGCGCCAGCAGCTTGGTAGGGGGCGCGGGGCAGCCCCAGCATTTT.

CDR3 DNA: TGTGCCAGCAGCCAAGGACAGAACTACGAGCAGTACTTC. It codes for CASSQGQNYEQYF. The V and J genes are TRBV6-5 and TRBJ2-7; the D gene is possibly TRBD1 (6 bases). From germline, CDR1 is MNHEY and CDR2 SVGAGI. With 6 bases removed from V and 3 bases from J, the gap between germline ends came to 12 bases. The CDR3 sequence is 13 residues long.

The gene calls are TRBV27 and TRBJ2-6, with 9 bases fitting TRBD1. This CDR3 region has 18 residues. Germline V lookup: CDR1 MNHEY, CDR2 SMNVEV (reference sequence). V lost 4 bases to trimming and J lost 1 base; unmatched junction nucleotides: 8. DNA of the CDR3: TGTGCCAGCAGTTCCCCCGGGACAGGGTTTTCTGGGGCCAACGTCCTGACTTTC. Its translation: CASSSPGTGFSGANVLTF.

The chain joins TRBV29-1 to TRBJ1-3, with D tentatively TRBD1 (6 bases). The V end was cut by 4 bases, the J end by 2 bases, with 12 bases between. The germline V gene encodes CDR1 SQVTM and CDR2 ANQGSEA. This CDR3 spans 14 amino acids. The CDR3 reads CSVGAGTPGNTIYF. CDR3 coding DNA: TGCAGCGTTGGGGCAGGGACACCTGGAAACACCATATATTTT.

This clone was recorded once. The chain has TRBV7-9 and TRBJ2-7, with 9 positions matching TRBD1. The germline V gene encodes CDR1 SEHNR and CDR2 FQNEAQ (reference sequence). This CDR3 spans 14 amino acids. V trimming: 4 bases; J trimming: 5 bases; junction bases outside the gene matches: 6. CDR3 nucleotide sequence: TGTGCCAGCAGCTACCGGGACAGGGCCCACGAGCAGTACTTC. Translation: CASSYRDRAHEQYF.

DNA of the CDR3: TGTGCCAGCGACCTAGCGCAAAGCTCCTACGAGCAGTACTTC. It is translated as CASDLAQSSYEQYF. The gene calls are TRBV6-1 and TRBJ2-7; TRBD2 is a possible D gene (6 bases). Trimming left V 8 bases short and J 0 bases short, with 14 bases between. This CDR3 is 14 amino acids long. The germline V gene has CDR1 MNHNS and CDR2 SASEGT.

The chain recombines TRBV9 with TRBJ1-1; D gene unclear. The V gene lost 0 bases and the J gene lost 5 bases, with 8 bases spanning the gap. This CDR3 comprises 13 residues. CDR1 is SGDLS and CDR2 is YYNGEE in the germline V gene. CDR3 DNA: TGTGCCAGCAGCGTAGGTCCGGGAACTGAAGCTTTCTTT. Translated: CASSVGPGTEAFF.

The CDR3 here is CASSLGTGLSNQPQHF. CDR3 DNA sequence: TGTGCCAGCAGCTTGGGGACAGGGCTTAGCAATCAGCCCCAGCATTTT. The chain employs TRBV11-2 and TRBJ1-5; 9 bases agree with TRBD1. V shed 3 bases, J shed 0 bases, and the junction held 3 bases outside the gene matches. Germline CDR1 SGHAT, CDR2 FQNNGV. CDR3 size: 16 residues.

This clone was counted a single time. This rearrangement joins TRBV6-1 to TRBJ2-1; D is ambiguous. In germline, CDR1 is MNHNS, CDR2 SASEGT. The CDR3 extends over 16 amino acids. V was cut by 3 bases and J by 0 bases, with 12 bases left in between. DNA for the CDR3: TGTGCCAGCAGTGAGGTGTCACGGAGCTCCTACAATGAGCAGTTCTTC. Translating gives CASSEVSRSSYNEQFF.

V gene TRBV2 combines with J gene TRBJ2-7; D remains unclear. Between the trimmed V and J ends, which lost 2 bases and 0 bases, there was a span of 14 bases. Germline CDR1 and CDR2: SNHLY and FYNNEI. This CDR3 has 16 residues. The CDR3 reads CASSELEHEASYEQYF. CDR3 nucleotide sequence: TGTGCCAGCAGTGAATTGGAGCACGAAGCCTCCTACGAGCAGTACTTC.

This clone appeared a few times. The rearrangement links TRBV6-5 to TRBJ2-3; TRBD1 matches at 10 bases. V gave up 2 bases and J gave up 4 bases; unmatched junction bases: 6. Germline lookup yields CDR1 MNHEY and CDR2 SVGAGI. CDR3 length: 16 amino acids. The CDR3 DNA reads as TGTGCCAGCAGTTACGGACAGGGGGTTTCGGCAGATACGCAGTATTTT. Translated: CASSYGQGVSADTQYF.

The chain recombines TRBV19 with TRBJ2-1, with D uncertain. There are 12 residues in the CDR3. V shed 10 bases and J shed 0 bases, with 7 bases lying between them. Germline V gene data show CDR1 as LNHDA and CDR2 as SQIVND (reference sequence). The CDR3 DNA reads TGTGCCACCGCGCCCTCCTACAATGAGCAGTTCTTC. This sequence encodes CATAPSYNEQFF.

This sequence joins TRBV9 and TRBJ1-3, with D uncertain. The V end was cut by 3 bases, the J end by 10 bases, with 11 bases between. The CDR3 loop spans 12 amino acids. Germline V gene sequence: CDR1 SGDLS, CDR2 YYNGEE. This CDR3 reads CASSAGVGTIYF. DNA for the CDR3: TGTGCCAGCAGCGCGGGAGTTGGGACCATATATTTT.

Only one count was recorded for this clone. The V and J genes are TRBV5-6 and TRBJ2-3; 7 bases agree with TRBD2. Unmatched junction bases numbered 8, after V lost 3 bases and J lost 1 base. From germline, CDR1 is SGHDT and CDR2 YYEEEE. The CDR3 is 16 residues long. The CDR3 region has the DNA TGTGCCAGCAGCTCCTTGAGCGGGGATGGCACAGATACGCAGTATTTT. Amino acid sequence: CASSSLSGDGTDTQYF.

The V and J genes are TRBV6-1 and TRBJ2-1; 11 positions agree with TRBD2. Trimming removed 1 base from V and 6 bases from J; junction bases left unmatched: 2. Germline lookup yields CDR1 MNHNS and CDR2 SASEGT. The CDR3 extends over 15 amino acids. In nucleotides, the CDR3 is TGTGCCAGCAGTGAAGGGACTAGCGGGCGCAATGAGCAGTTCTTC. Its protein product is CASSEGTSGRNEQFF.

The chain recombines TRBV5-1 with TRBJ2-5, with D possibly matching TRBD1 (6 bases). Germline CDR1 is SGHRS and CDR2 is YFSETQ. CDR3 length equals 16 residues. Trimming removed 4 bases at V and 5 bases at J, with 21 bases between. This CDR3 is CASSPQITGLSETQYF. Here the CDR3 DNA reads TGCGCCAGCAGCCCCCAAATAACAGGGCTTTCGGAGACCCAGTACTTC.

This CDR3 reads CASSVGLAGLYNEQFF. The DNA of the CDR3 is TGTGCCAGTAGCGTCGGGCTAGCGGGCCTATACAATGAGCAGTTCTTC. The chain recombines TRBV19 with TRBJ2-1; TRBD2 matches 8 bases. CDR3 size: 16 residues. V dropped 6 bases and J dropped 4; count of bases not matched to a gene: 11. The germline V gene encodes CDR1 LNHDA and CDR2 SQIVND (reference sequence).